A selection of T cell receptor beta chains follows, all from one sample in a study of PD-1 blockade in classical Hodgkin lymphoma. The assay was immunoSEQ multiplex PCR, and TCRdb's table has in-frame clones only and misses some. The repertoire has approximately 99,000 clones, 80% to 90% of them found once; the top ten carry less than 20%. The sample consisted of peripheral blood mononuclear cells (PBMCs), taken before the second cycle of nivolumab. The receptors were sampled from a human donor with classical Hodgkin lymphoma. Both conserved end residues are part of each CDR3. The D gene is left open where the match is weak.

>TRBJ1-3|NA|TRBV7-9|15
CASRPSPASGNTIYF
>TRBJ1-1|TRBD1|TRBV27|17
CASSLVPGQGVWDEAFF
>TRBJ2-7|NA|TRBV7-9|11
CASSLVDEQYF
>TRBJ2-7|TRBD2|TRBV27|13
CASTGGASYEQYF
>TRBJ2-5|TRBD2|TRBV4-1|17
CASSQGSNREGAETQYF
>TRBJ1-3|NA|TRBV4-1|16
CASSSLGVGSGNTIYF
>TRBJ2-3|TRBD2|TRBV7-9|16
CASSLDLREGTDTQYF
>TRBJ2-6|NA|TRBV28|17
CASSQGPHTAGANVLTF
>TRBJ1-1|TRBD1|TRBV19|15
CASRSLAGGNTEAFF
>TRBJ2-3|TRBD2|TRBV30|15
CAWSGLAALRGTQYF
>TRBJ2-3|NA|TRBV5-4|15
CASSLKAAPTDTQYF
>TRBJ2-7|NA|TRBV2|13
CASSERLFYEQYF
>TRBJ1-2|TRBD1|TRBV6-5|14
CASSRDRAPYGYTF
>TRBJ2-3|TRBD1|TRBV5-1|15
CASSLGQANTDTQYF
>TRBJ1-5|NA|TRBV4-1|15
CASSQEGETWQPQHF
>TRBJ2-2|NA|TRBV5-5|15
CASSYFGPNTGELFF